The clone carrying this T cell receptor beta chain came up a few times. Its antigen is not identified. The entry originates in a study of beta chain features in type 1 diabetes. Germline V gives CDR1 MNHNY, CDR2 SVGAGI (reference sequence). V lost 0 bases and J lost 1, with 11 bases in between. This CDR3 spans 16 amino acids. Sequencing targeted expressed TCRB transcripts, as all isolated RNA had been reverse transcribed. Here immunoSEQ multiplex PCR was the method, and the copy in TCRdb shows in-frame clones only, minus some. The data hold 300,000 to 400,000 clones, with roughly 13% observed a single time. Overall study results and limits: Among all four CD4+ subsets, Type 1 diabetes patients had TCRB CDR3s that were moderately but significantly shorter. PCR might show a preference for shorter templates, equally across patients and controls.

The authors sorted CD4+ naive, central memory, regulatory and stem cell-like memory cells via CD45RO/CCR7/CD25/CD127/CD95/CD27. Sequenced material: naive CD4+ T cells from blood. This sequence joins TRBV6-6 and TRBJ2-3; the D gene is possibly TRBD1 (5 bases). This sequence was found in a woman younger than 35 with type 1 diabetes. CDR3 sequence: CASSYSLWGRTDTQYF. The CDR3 nucleotides are TGTGCCAGCAGTTACTCCCTGTGGGGCCGCACAGATACGCAGTATTTT.